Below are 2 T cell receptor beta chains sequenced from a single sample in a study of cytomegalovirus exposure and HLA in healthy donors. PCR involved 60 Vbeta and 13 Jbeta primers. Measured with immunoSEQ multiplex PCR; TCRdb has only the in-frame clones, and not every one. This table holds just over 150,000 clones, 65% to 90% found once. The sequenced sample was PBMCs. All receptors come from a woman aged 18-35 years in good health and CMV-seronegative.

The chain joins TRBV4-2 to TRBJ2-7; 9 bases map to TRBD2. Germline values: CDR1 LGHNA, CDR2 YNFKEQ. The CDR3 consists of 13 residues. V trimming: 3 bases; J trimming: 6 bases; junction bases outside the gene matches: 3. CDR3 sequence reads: CASSHAGGFEQYF. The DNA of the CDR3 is TGTGCCAGCAGCCACGCGGGAGGGTTCGAGCAGTACTTC.

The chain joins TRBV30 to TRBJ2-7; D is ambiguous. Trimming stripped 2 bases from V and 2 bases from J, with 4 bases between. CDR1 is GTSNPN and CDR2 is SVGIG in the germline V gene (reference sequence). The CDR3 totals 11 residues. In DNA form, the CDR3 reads TGTGCCTGGAGTACAACCTACGAGCAGTACTTC. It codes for CAWSTTYEQYF.